This T cell receptor (beta chain) was captured by sequencing in a study of T-cell memory formation after mild COVID-19. For the study at large: Among the donors, TCR clusters were largely specific to each donor.

On this clonotype: Antigen: not known.

Each CDR3 protein is one row after TCRdb ran MiXCR on the 5' RACE reads. The sample has about 560,000 distinct CDR3 sequences; about a sixth are singletons. This CDR3 spans 12 amino acids. Trimming left V 4 bases short and J 5 bases short, with 9 bases between. The germline CDR1 and CDR2 sequences are LGHNA and YNFKEQ. Study-wide findings and caveats: Whereas later expanders leaned CD4+, clones contracting day 15 to 85 showed a balanced CD4/CD8 makeup.

Sequences were obtained from PBMCs or a T cell subset sorted from them (not recorded which). The chain carries TRBV4-2 and TRBJ2-7, with D tentatively TRBD2 (5 bases). The source of this sequence is an adult woman who had mild COVID-19 (a few samples of this study predate the infection). Cell type and time point are not known. DNA for the CDR3: TGTGCCAGCAGCCCCCCCGGGGACGAGCAGTACTTC. It codes for CASSPPGDEQYF.